This T cell receptor (beta chain) was recorded in a study of blood T cells in healthy people across ages. Overall study context: About one barcoded beta molecule was captured per two T cells (by template switching). Study findings and constraints: With age, beta diversity per million T cells declined roughly linearly, significantly by around 43. It was not possible, with unsorted PBMCs, to conclusively compare naive and antigen-experienced cells.

For the second PCR, which ran for roughly 6 to 11 cycles, a sample-barcoded 5' primer and a J-beta primer mix were used. Any given sample supplied a minimum of 2.5 million CDR3-containing paired-end reads. Via MiXCR, TCRdb re-called the 5' RACE reads, giving one row per CDR3 protein. The table lists about a million distinct CDR3 sequences, around two fifths of them singletons, with roughly 14% in the top ten. On this clonotype itself: Its antigen is unknown.

CDR3 length: 15 amino acids. V lost 5 bases and J lost 2; bases outside the gene matches: 10. Germline values: CDR1 DFQATT, CDR2 SNEGSKA (reference sequence). This chain uses TRBV20-1 with TRBJ2-3; 7 nucleotides align to TRBD1. This clonotype originated in a man in his late teens or twenties in good health. Sequencing used blood. CDR3 in amino acids: CSAQIPGQLTDTQYF. The CDR3 DNA is TGCAGTGCTCAAATTCCGGGACAGCTCACAGATACGCAGTATTTT.